A single sample gave rise to the 4 T cell receptor beta chains below, sequenced in a study of blood T cells in healthy people across ages. Together with a sample-barcoded 5' primer, a J-beta primer mix was included in a second PCR lasting about 7 to 11 cycles. TCRdb passed the 5' RACE reads through MiXCR, listing each CDR3 protein once. The sample lists over 1,200,000 distinct CDR3 sequences; 59% were seen once. Sequenced input: blood. These receptor sequences come from a man in his late teens or twenties in good health.

The chain combines TRBV11-2 with TRBJ2-1, with a possible D match to TRBD2 (7 bases). From germline, CDR1 is SGHAT and CDR2 FQNNGV. The CDR3 has 15 residues. Trimming removed 5 bases from V and 9 bases from J, with 20 bases in between. In DNA form, the CDR3 reads TGTGCCAGCAGCCTACGAGGGGGGGCATCGGTTGAGCAGTTCTTC. Translating gives CASSLRGGASVEQFF.

Remarks on this clonotype: Compared with germline, one end of the junction differs, possibly owing to a read error. This chain links TRBV5-8 with TRBJ1-5, with D possibly matching TRBD1 (5 bases). CDR1 and CDR2 (germline): SGHTS, YDEGEE. The CDR3 sequence is 14 residues long. The CDR3 region is CAISPGAVRQPQHF. The CDR3 region has the DNA TGTGCCATCAGCCCTGGGGCCGTGCGTCAGCCCCAGCATTTT.

This rearrangement joins TRBV27 to TRBJ2-5; D is perhaps TRBD2 (5 bases). CDR1 and CDR2 from the germline V gene are MNHEY and SMNVEV (reference sequence). The CDR3 is 13 residues long. V was pared by 6 bases and J by 9 bases, with 17 bases between. In DNA, the CDR3 is TGTGCCAGCAGGATAGCGATGGGAATGGCCCAGTACTTC. This encodes CASRIAMGMAQYF.

This clonotype has only a few counts. V and J are TRBV4-2 and TRBJ2-5; a weak D match, TRBD1 (6 bases). CDR1 and CDR2 from the germline V gene are LGHNA and YNFKEQ. This CDR3 spans 13 amino acids. V lost 2 bases and J lost 3, with 7 bases in between. This CDR3 is CASSQWTEETQYF. Here the CDR3 DNA reads TGTGCCAGCAGCCAATGGACAGAAGAGACCCAGTACTTC.